Listed below are T cell receptor beta chains from one sample, sequenced in a study of blood T cells in healthy people across ages. MiXCR was run by TCRdb on the 5' RACE reads, yielding one entry per CDR3 protein. This table has over 950,000 distinct CDR3 sequences, just over 50% appearing once. Sequenced sample: blood. The receptors originated from a woman aged 55-69 years in good health. CDR3s include the opening cysteine and the closing phenylalanine or tryptophan. D genes are given only for firm matches. The listing skips clone size in some rows; elsewhere it reads once, few, many or a size class.

TRBD1	TRBJ1-5	TRBV7-9	-	CASSSGQGAAQPQHF	TGTGCCAGCAGCTCTGGGCAGGGGGCCGCTCAGCCCCAGCATTTT
-	TRBJ2-5	TRBV27	-	CASSRTAGTILETQYF	TGTGCCAGCAGTCGGACCGCAGGCACAATTTTAGAGACCCAGTACTTC
-	TRBJ2-1	TRBV7-2	-	CASSLFGGTLYNEQFF	TGTGCCAGCAGCTTATTCGGGGGAACCTTGTACAATGAGCAGTTCTTC
-	TRBJ2-7	TRBV4-2	-	CASSRAPTRSPYEQYF	TGTGCCAGCAGCCGAGCCCCAACTAGGTCCCCATACGAGCAGTACTTC
-	TRBJ2-5	TRBV28	-	CASKEAGEVETQYF	TGTGCCAGCAAGGAGGCAGGGGAAGTCGAGACCCAGTACTTC
-	TRBJ2-6	TRBV12-3/TRBV12-4	-	CASSRISGANVLTF	TGTGCCAGCAGCCGGATCTCTGGGGCCAACGTCCTGACTTTC
TRBD2	TRBJ2-5	TRBV20-1	-	CSATYLGGRQETQYF	TGCAGTGCTACCTATTTGGGAGGGAGGCAAGAGACCCAGTACTTC
TRBD2	TRBJ2-1	TRBV5-1	-	CASSMTSGRAHEQFF	TGCGCCAGCAGCATGACTAGCGGGAGGGCCCATGAGCAGTTCTTC
TRBD1	TRBJ1-1	TRBV12-5	-	CASLGQGDSEAFF	TGTGCTAGCCTGGGACAGGGGGACTCTGAAGCTTTCTTT
-	TRBJ2-1	TRBV7-3	few	CASSPGDPWGDEQFF	TGTGCCAGCAGCCCAGGGGATCCTTGGGGCGATGAGCAGTTCTTC
-	TRBJ2-3	TRBV6-6	-	CASSNSISSTDTQYF	TGTGCCAGCAGCAACTCGATATCGAGCACAGATACGCAGTATTTT